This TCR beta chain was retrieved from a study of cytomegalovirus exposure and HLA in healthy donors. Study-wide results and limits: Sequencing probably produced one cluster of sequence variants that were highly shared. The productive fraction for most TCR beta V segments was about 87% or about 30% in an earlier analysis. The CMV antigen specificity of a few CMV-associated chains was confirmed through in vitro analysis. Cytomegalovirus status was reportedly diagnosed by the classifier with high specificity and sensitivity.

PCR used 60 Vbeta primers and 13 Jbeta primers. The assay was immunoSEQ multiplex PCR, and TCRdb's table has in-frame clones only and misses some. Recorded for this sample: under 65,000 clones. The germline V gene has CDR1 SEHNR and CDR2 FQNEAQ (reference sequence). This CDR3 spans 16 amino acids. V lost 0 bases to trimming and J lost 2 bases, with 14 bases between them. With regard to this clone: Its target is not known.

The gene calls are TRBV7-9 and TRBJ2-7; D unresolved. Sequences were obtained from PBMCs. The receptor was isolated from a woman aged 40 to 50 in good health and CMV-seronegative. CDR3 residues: CASSLASGIPPYEQYF. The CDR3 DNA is TGTGCCAGCAGCTTAGCGTCTGGCATCCCTCCCTACGAGCAGTACTTC.